This T cell receptor (beta chain) stems from a study of post-analysis software for immune sequencing data. In the study overall: The patients showed relapsing-remitting, secondary progressive and progressive-relapsing multiple sclerosis courses. Study-level results: Patients carried roughly five TRBV segments more frequently than controls did, and TRBV5-6, TRBV5-1 and TRBV20-1 were among them. Samples made in the same batch grouped tightly together by F measure. Controls' normalized Chao1 diversity significantly exceeded that of multiple sclerosis patients.

The TCR beta cDNA libraries carried unique molecular identifiers. With 1 to 10 million T cells as the source, roughly 0.5 million cDNA molecules resulted. TCRdb re-called the PCR reads with MiXCR, one entry per CDR3 protein. The sample contains roughly 870,000 distinct CDR3 sequences, under 70% of which appear only once. Per germline, CDR1 KGHSH and CDR2 LQKENI. V dropped 4 bases and J dropped 0 bases, with 20 bases sitting between them. There are 18 residues in the CDR3. Details on this clonotype: Its cognate antigen is unknown.

This clonotype originated in a girl aged 10-17 years with multiple sclerosis. The sequencing sample was made of blood. The V gene is TRBV18, the J gene TRBJ2-3; D might be TRBD1 or TRBD2, each matching 5 bases. The CDR3 DNA sequence: TGTGCCAGCTCACTCAGACTATCCGGGGCTGGTAGCACAGATACGCAGTATTTT. Encoded protein: CASSLRLSGAGSTDTQYF.